The T cell receptor (beta chain) under discussion was sequenced for a study of blood T cell repertoires in COVID-19. The overall study: COVID-19 samples collected from the United States, Italy and Spain covered acute and convalescent phases. PBMCs, B-cell-depleted T cells, or T cells provided the cDNA or gDNA that made up the material.

J was trimmed by 4 bases and V by 1 base; bases with no gene match: 9. The length of the CDR3 is 16 residues. The germline CDR1 and CDR2 sequences are SGHDN and FVKESK. This clone was observed once. Original handling: Cell counts per sample came from amplifying reference gene primers. Clones were sequenced by immunoSEQ multiplex PCR, and TCRdb holds only the in-frame ones, with some missing. From that table come the V and J calls and clone size; the DNA was used to work out D and trimming. This sample yields roughly 88,000 clones, of which around nine tenths are seen a single time; around 4% belongs to the top ten.

The receptor was isolated from a woman between 45 and 65 years old in a cohort sampled during active COVID-19. The genes are TRBV14 and TRBJ1-1; TRBD1 matches 7 bases. The sequenced sample was peripheral blood. In DNA, the CDR3 is TGTGCCAGCAGCCAAGGTTTGGTTCAGGGGGGCACTGAAGCTTTCTTT. It is translated as CASSQGLVQGGTEAFF.